Listed here are 28 T cell receptor beta chains from one sample, sequenced in a study of blood T cell repertoires in COVID-19. The data were produced by immunoSEQ multiplex PCR, yet TCRdb's version contains in-frame clones alone and is incomplete. Of over 250,000 clones detected, about 90% appear once; the ten largest clones hold less than 3%. The sample taken for sequencing was peripheral blood. The receptors stem from a woman in her 50s with acute or convalescent COVID-19.

The V gene is TRBV9, the J gene TRBJ1-2, with a weak D call TRBD1 (6 bases). CDR3 size: 15 residues. V lost 1 base, J lost 3 bases, and 13 bases lay in between. Germline assignment: CDR1 SGDLS and CDR2 YYNGEE. Here the CDR3 DNA reads TGTGCCAGCAGCGTACGGCAGGGGCTTTACTATGGCTACACCTTC. Amino acids: CASSVRQGLYYGYTF.

This chain connects TRBV19 to TRBJ2-2; TRBD1 agrees at 7 bases. Looked up from germline, CDR1 is LNHDA and CDR2 is SQIVND (reference sequence). The CDR3 contains 15 residues. V lost 7 bases to trimming and J lost 0 bases; unmatched junction nucleotides: 5. The CDR3 sequence: CASTSGTANTGELFF. The CDR3 DNA is TGTGCCAGTACTTCCGGGACAGCGAACACCGGGGAGCTGTTTTTT.

The chain is built from TRBV9 and TRBJ2-3; D ambiguous. Germline V gives CDR1 SGDLS, CDR2 YYNGEE. CDR3 length equals 12 residues. Between the trimmed V and J ends, which lost 4 bases and 1 base, there was a span of 4 bases. The CDR3 here is CASSTRTDTQYF. CDR3 coding DNA: TGTGCCAGCAGCACTCGCACAGATACGCAGTATTTT.

Only one count was recorded for this clone. The gene calls are TRBV3-1 (or the pseudogene TRBV3-2) and TRBJ2-1, with 10 bases matching TRBD2. V lost 6 bases and J lost 5; bases outside the gene matches: 10. From germline, CDR1 is LGHDT and CDR2 YNNKEL (reference sequence). There are 16 residues in the CDR3. CDR3: CASSRPGTSAHNEQFF. CDR3 DNA: TGTGCCAGCAGTCGTCCCGGGACTAGCGCTCACAATGAGCAGTTCTTC.

The rearrangement uses TRBV24-1 and TRBJ1-4, with D perhaps TRBD1 (5 bases). The V end was cut by 5 bases, the J end by 8 bases, with 17 bases between. From germline, CDR1 is KGHDR and CDR2 SFDVKD. The length of the CDR3 is 15 residues. The CDR3 sequence: CATSAGRQGGEKLFF. CDR3 DNA: TGTGCCACCAGTGCGGGCCGGCAGGGAGGAGAAAAACTGTTTTTT.

V and J are TRBV7-9 and TRBJ2-7; 7 nucleotides match TRBD1. V shed 5 bases, J shed 3 bases, and the junction held 7 bases outside the gene matches. Germline V gene sequence: CDR1 SEHNR, CDR2 FQNEAQ (reference sequence). There are 14 residues in the CDR3. The CDR3 spells CASSLLAGGYEQYF. As DNA, the CDR3 is TGTGCCAGCAGCCTCTTAGCAGGGGGCTACGAGCAGTACTTC. Looking up the rest from reference TRBV7-9 and TRBJ2-7 gives the full variable domain: DTGVSQNPRHKITKRGQNVTFRCDPISEHNRLYWYRQTLGQGPEFLTYFQNEAQLEKSRLLSDRFSAERPKGSFSTLEIQRTEQGDSAMYLCASSLLAGGYEQYFGPGTRLTVT.

The chain employs TRBV28 and TRBJ1-1, with TRBD1 as a possible D gene (5 bases). The germline CDR1 and CDR2 sequences are MDHEN and SYDVKM. This CDR3 is 14 amino acids long. Trimming took off 3 bases at V and 0 bases at J, with 8 bases between the two ends. CDR3 nucleotides: TGTGCCAGCAGTTTCGGAGGGGTGAACACTGAAGCTTTCTTT. Its protein is CASSFGGVNTEAFF.

This rearrangement joins TRBV7-2 to TRBJ1-1; a possible D gene is TRBD1 (5 bases). The CDR3 runs 15 residues. The germline CDR1 and CDR2 sequences are SGHTA and FQGNSA. The V and J ends lost 3 bases and 0 bases respectively, with 11 bases between them. The CDR3 protein is CASSLRRVLNTEAFF. CDR3 coding DNA: TGTGCCAGCAGCTTGCGCAGGGTATTGAACACTGAAGCTTTCTTT.

The chain combines TRBV6-2 or TRBV6-3 with TRBJ1-1; 8 bases match TRBD1. The V gene end was trimmed by 3 bases and the J gene end by 2 bases; junction bases not matched to a gene: 5. This CDR3 spans 15 amino acids. Germline V gives CDR1 MNHEY, CDR2 SVGEGT. The CDR3 bases are TGTGCCAGCAGTTATCCCGGGACAGGTAACACTGAAGCTTTCTTT. Amino acid sequence: CASSYPGTGNTEAFF.

This chain uses TRBV11-3 with TRBJ2-1; 10 bases fit TRBD2. The V gene end was trimmed by 6 bases and the J gene end by 4 bases; junction bases not matched to a gene: 6. CDR1 SGHNT and CDR2 YENEEA come from the germline V gene. This CDR3 has 15 amino acids. The CDR3 reads CASSYGTSAYNEQFF. In DNA form, the CDR3 reads TGTGCCAGCAGTTACGGGACTAGCGCTTACAATGAGCAGTTCTTC.

Regarding this clone: The junction differs from germline at one of its ends, possibly a read error. J is TRBJ1-1 and V is TRBV7-9; D perhaps matches TRBD1 (6 bases). This CDR3 has 13 amino acids. Per germline, CDR1 SEHNR and CDR2 FQNEAQ (reference sequence). The CDR3 bases are TGTGCCAGCAGCTCCGCAGGGGACACTGAAGCCTTCTTT. Residues: CASSSAGDTEAFF.

This chain links TRBV4-1 with TRBJ2-7, with no clear D. CDR3 length equals 14 residues. Trimming left V 1 base short and J 5 bases short, with 12 bases between. Germline lookup yields CDR1 MGHRA and CDR2 YSYEKL. The CDR3 coding sequence is TGCGCCAGCAGCCAAGCACGGTCCTTCGACGAGCAGTACTTC. Translated, it gives CASSQARSFDEQYF.

The rearrangement uses TRBV18 and TRBJ2-1, with 12 bases that match TRBD2. The CDR3 is 16 residues long. Germline assignment: CDR1 KGHSH and CDR2 LQKENI. With 0 bases clipped from V and 9 bases from J, the junction kept 6 bases outside the gene matches. In DNA, the CDR3 is TGTGCCAGCTCACCACCGACTAGCGGGAGTTTAGTTGAGCAGTTCTTC. This gives the protein CASSPPTSGSLVEQFF.

This clone is a singleton in its sample. Compared with germline, one end of the junction differs, possibly owing to a read error. The genes are TRBV27 and TRBJ2-4; a weak D match, TRBD1 (6 bases). Germline V lookup: CDR1 MNHEY, CDR2 SMNVEV (reference sequence). The CDR3 has 12 amino acids. The CDR3 here is CASSSRQDRWLF. The DNA for the CDR3 is TGTGCCAGCAGTTCCCGCCAGGACAGATGGCTCTTC.

V gene TRBV5-6 combines with J gene TRBJ2-1; D possibly corresponds to TRBD2 (5 bases). Germline-derived CDR1 and CDR2 are SGHDT and YYEEEE. This CDR3 region has 14 residues. Trimming pared 0 bases from V and 8 bases from J, leaving 12 bases between. The CDR3 region has the DNA TGTGCCAGCAGCTTGGTGGGGAGAGACCATGAGCAGTTCTTC. Its protein is CASSLVGRDHEQFF.

This chain uses TRBV27 with TRBJ1-4; 8 nucleotides agree with TRBD1. The V and J ends lost 4 bases and 6 bases, in that order; junction bases with no gene match: 13. Germline CDR1 is MNHEY and CDR2 is SMNVEV (reference sequence). The CDR3 is 17 residues long. This chain's CDR3 is CASSSSTMDRDDEKLFF. CDR3 nucleotide sequence: TGTGCCAGCAGTTCCTCGACAATGGACAGGGACGATGAAAAACTGTTTTTT.

CDR3 amino acids: CATRGTVTDTQYF. The CDR3 nucleotides are TGTGCCACCAGGGGGACAGTTACAGATACGCAGTATTTT. The V gene is TRBV24-1, the J gene TRBJ2-3, with 7 bases that match TRBD1. With V trimmed by 7 bases and J by 3 bases, 3 bases remained unmatched. This CDR3 comprises 13 residues. Germline V gene sequence: CDR1 KGHDR, CDR2 SFDVKD.

The J gene is TRBJ1-1, the V gene TRBV5-6; 7 bases map to TRBD1. Germline assignment: CDR1 SGHDT and CDR2 YYEEEE. Unmatched junction bases numbered 11, after V lost 5 bases and J lost 4 bases. CDR3 length: 15 residues. CDR3: CASRLTGLGSTEAFF. CDR3 bases: TGTGCCAGCAGACTGACAGGGCTGGGGAGCACTGAAGCTTTCTTT.

The gene calls are TRBV19 and TRBJ2-5; D unresolved. V gave up 5 bases and J gave up 2 bases, with 9 bases separating them. This CDR3 has 13 amino acids. The V gene's germline CDR1 is LNHDA and CDR2 SQIVND (reference sequence). The CDR3 coding sequence is TGTGCCAGTAGTCCGCAGATTCAAGAGACCCAGTACTTC. This gives the protein CASSPQIQETQYF.

The rearrangement uses TRBV24-1 and TRBJ1-6, with 9 bases fitting TRBD1. The CDR3 covers 15 residues. Trimming removed 2 bases from V and 7 bases from J; junction bases left unmatched: 2. The germline CDR1 and CDR2 sequences are KGHDR and SFDVKD. The CDR3 loop reads CATSDSGTGNSPLHF. Here the CDR3 DNA reads TGTGCCACCAGTGATTCCGGGACAGGGAATTCACCCCTCCACTTT.

The J gene is TRBJ1-3, the V gene TRBV4-1, with 10 bases aligning to TRBD1. Unmatched junction bases numbered 15, after V lost 4 bases and J lost 0 bases. The CDR3 extends over 20 amino acids. CDR1 is MGHRA, CDR2 YSYEKL, per germline. The CDR3 region has the DNA TGCGCCAGCAGCCCGTTCTCGCCCGGGACAGGGGTCTTCTCTGGAAACACCATATATTTT. Its protein is CASSPFSPGTGVFSGNTIYF.

J is TRBJ2-3 and V is TRBV3-1 (or the pseudogene TRBV3-2), with 9 bases fitting TRBD2. This CDR3 contains 16 residues. Germline V lookup: CDR1 LGHDT, CDR2 YNNKEL (reference sequence). V trimming: 0 bases; J trimming: 5 bases; junction bases outside the gene matches: 6. Here the CDR3 DNA reads TGTGCCAGCAGCCAAGATAGCGGGAGTTCTGGAGATACGCAGTATTTT. Translated, it gives CASSQDSGSSGDTQYF.

This sequence joins TRBV5-6 and TRBJ2-7; 9 bases are shared with TRBD1. The CDR3 has 17 amino acids. CDR1 SGHDT and CDR2 YYEEEE come from the germline V gene. V lost 2 bases, J lost 3 bases, and 12 bases stayed unmatched. The CDR3 loop is CASSLKPGTGYRYEQYF. The CDR3 region has the DNA TGTGCCAGCAGCTTAAAACCCGGGACAGGGTATCGCTACGAGCAGTACTTC.

The chain couples TRBV7-3 to TRBJ2-3, with 7 bases lining up with TRBD2. CDR3 length: 15 amino acids. Germline V gene sequence: CDR1 SGHTA, CDR2 FQGTGA. The V and J ends lost 4 bases and 0 bases, in that order; junction bases with no gene match: 4. Written as DNA, the CDR3 is TGTGCCAGCAGCTCTAGCGGAGCTAGCACAGATACGCAGTATTTT. Residues: CASSSSGASTDTQYF.

In its sample, this clone was seen a few times. V and J are TRBV4-2 and TRBJ1-4, with D possibly being TRBD1 (6 bases). V was pared by 4 bases and J by 7 bases, with 19 bases between. Germline V CDR1 and CDR2: LGHNA, YNFKEQ. CDR3 size: 16 residues. The CDR3 protein is CASSLGDQGTGEKLFF. As DNA, the CDR3 is TGTGCCAGCAGCCTAGGAGATCAGGGGACCGGTGAAAAACTGTTTTTT.

A few counts support this clone. The gene calls are TRBV15 and TRBJ2-3; 9 nucleotides agree with TRBD1. The trim removed 0 bases at V and 1 base at J, leaving 8 bases unmatched. In germline, CDR1 is LNHNV, CDR2 YYDKDF (reference sequence). CDR3 length: 18 amino acids. DNA of the CDR3: TGTGCCACCAGCAGAGATTCATTCTGGGACAGGGGCACAGATACGCAGTATTTT. Encoded protein: CATSRDSFWDRGTDTQYF.

The chain couples TRBV19 to TRBJ1-2, with 9 bases identical to TRBD1. CDR3 length: 15 amino acids. J gave up 5 bases and V 2 bases, and 6 bases lay outside the gene matches. Germline loops: CDR1 LNHDA, CDR2 SQIVND (reference sequence). CDR3 amino acids: CASSILQGAEYGYTF. In DNA form, the CDR3 reads TGTGCCAGTAGTATATTACAGGGGGCGGAATATGGCTACACCTTC.

This clone has just one count. A read error may produce the germline difference seen at one junction end. This chain uses TRBV7-2 with TRBJ2-5; 9 positions match TRBD2. The germline CDR1 and CDR2 sequences are SGHTA and FQGNSA. The CDR3 has 16 residues. The CDR3 sequence: CASSIPIAGDQGTQYF. In nucleotides, the CDR3 is TGTGCCAGCAGCATTCCTATAGCGGGAGATCAAGGGACCCAGTACTTC.